Listed below are T cell receptor beta chains from one sample, sequenced in a study of molecular identifiers for immune sequencing clone quantification. TCRdb processed the PCR reads anew with MiXCR; each CDR3 protein has one entry. The top ten hold 0.6% to 0.9% of the sample, which has under 100,000 distinct CDR3 sequences, roughly 25% seen once. The specimen sequenced was naive CD8+ T cells from blood, with Jurkat cell RNA spiked in. The receptors were sampled from a human donor in good health. Some libraries in this study had Jurkat cell RNA spiked in. Each CDR3 is given with its conserved first and last residue. The order of the fields is D gene, V gene, J gene, clone size, CDR3 protein, CDR3 DNA. D genes are given only for firm matches. Some rows mark clone size as missing; the rest say once, few, many or name a class of expanded clone.

NA	TRBV19	TRBJ1-1	NA	CASKIGTEAFF	TGTGCCAGTAAAATAGGGACTGAAGCTTTCTTT
NA	TRBV12-3/TRBV12-4	TRBJ2-5	few	CASSPGRAPETQYF	TGTGCCAGCAGTCCGGGCCGGGCCCCAGAGACCCAGTACTTC
NA	TRBV2	TRBJ2-6	few	CAIRQTPRWSGADVLTF	TGTGCCATTAGACAGACCCCAAGATGGTCTGGGGCCGACGTCCTGACTTTC
TRBD2	TRBV6-1	TRBJ2-5	many	CASSEVLADQETQYF	TGTGCCAGCAGTGAAGTACTAGCGGATCAAGAGACCCAGTACTTC
TRBD2	TRBV27	TRBJ2-1	many	CASSLSLATYNEQFF	TGTGCCAGCAGTTTGTCACTAGCGACCTACAATGAGCAGTTCTTC
NA	TRBV19	TRBJ2-7	NA	CASSIWGSGYEQYF	TGTGCCAGTAGTATTTGGGGTAGCGGTTACGAGCAGTACTTC
NA	TRBV29-1	TRBJ2-1	many	CSVGSLGEQFF	TGCAGCGTTGGGAGTCTGGGTGAGCAGTTCTTC
TRBD1	TRBV6-5	TRBJ1-1	few	CASKTGDVAEAFF	TGTGCCAGTAAAACAGGGGATGTAGCTGAAGCTTTCTTT
NA	TRBV10-3	TRBJ2-7	many	CAISDLGYEQYF	TGTGCCATCAGTGATCTAGGGTACGAGCAGTACTTC
NA	TRBV12-3/TRBV12-4	TRBJ1-6	NA	CASSADSYNSPLHF	TGCGCCAGCAGTGCCGATTCCTATAATTCACCCCTCCACTTT
NA	TRBV7-9	TRBJ2-7	NA	CASSFLGGGADEQYF	TGTGCCAGCAGCTTCCTCGGAGGGGGGGCCGACGAGCAGTACTTC
NA	TRBV4-3	TRBJ1-4	NA	CASSHSPGPNEKLFF	TGCGCCAGCAGCCACTCGCCGGGGCCTAATGAAAAACTGTTTTTT
NA	TRBV19	TRBJ2-3	many	CAIRQGDTQYF	TGTGCCATACGGCAGGGGGATACGCAGTATTTT
TRBD2	TRBV7-2	TRBJ2-1	many	CASSLDSLISGRLGQFF	TGTGCCAGCAGCTTAGATAGTTTGATTAGCGGGAGGCTGGGGCAGTTCTTC
TRBD1	TRBV7-9	TRBJ1-1	many	CASSPRTGPFPNTEAFF	TGTGCCAGCAGCCCCCGGACAGGACCCTTTCCGAACACTGAAGCTTTCTTT
TRBD2	TRBV28	TRBJ2-3	many	CASSALAGVVDTQYF	TGTGCCAGCAGTGCGCTAGCGGGAGTAGTGGATACGCAGTATTTT
TRBD2	TRBV28	TRBJ2-1	many	CASSLLHLGLAANNEQFF	TGTGCCAGCAGTTTACTTCATTTGGGGCTAGCGGCCAACAATGAGCAGTTCTTC
TRBD1	TRBV28	TRBJ2-7	many	CASSNRGFSYEQYF	TGTGCCAGCAGTAACAGGGGATTCTCCTACGAGCAGTACTTC
NA	TRBV20-1	TRBJ2-2	NA	CSAEGTGGLFF	TGCAGTGCTGAAGGGACCGGGGGGCTGTTTTTT
NA	TRBV12-3/TRBV12-4	TRBJ2-3	few	CASSSPIDGTSTDTQYF	TGTGCCAGCAGTTCACCCATTGACGGTACTAGCACAGATACGCAGTATTTT
NA	TRBV12-3/TRBV12-4	TRBJ1-4	many	CASSFRGRREEKLFF	TGTGCCAGCAGTTTCCGGGGACGCCGCGAGGAAAAACTGTTTTTT
NA	TRBV19	TRBJ2-7	many	CASSGGTGAYEQYF	TGTGCCAGTAGTGGGGGGACCGGTGCCTACGAGCAGTACTTC
TRBD2	TRBV7-9	TRBJ2-3	many	CASSLTLAGAGDTQYF	TGTGCCAGCAGCTTAACGCTAGCGGGAGCGGGAGATACGCAGTATTTT
TRBD1	TRBV27	TRBJ2-7	NA	CASSFGTGYELYF	TGTGCCAGCAGTTTTGGGACAGGATACGAGCTGTACTTC
NA	TRBV6-5	TRBJ1-1	many	CASSYAQALNTEAFF	TGTGCCAGCAGTTACGCCCAGGCCTTGAACACTGAAGCTTTCTTT
TRBD2	TRBV24-1	TRBJ2-2	NA	CATSDFRMTSGTVTGELFF	TGTGCCACCAGTGATTTCAGGATGACTAGCGGGACTGTCACCGGGGAGCTGTTTTTT
TRBD1	TRBV25-1	TRBJ2-2	few	CASRTGSGELFF	TGTGCCAGCAGGACAGGGTCCGGGGAGCTGTTTTTT
TRBD2	TRBV7-2	TRBJ2-3	many	CASTPSGGTDTQYF	TGTGCCAGCACCCCAAGCGGGGGCACAGATACGCAGTATTTT
TRBD1	TRBV27	TRBJ1-1	many	CASSPRQGDTEAFF	TGTGCCAGCAGTCCACGACAGGGAGACACTGAAGCTTTCTTT
TRBD2	TRBV7-9	TRBJ2-3	many	CASSLAGDSDTQYF	TGTGCCAGCAGCCTTGCGGGGGATTCAGATACGCAGTATTTT
NA	TRBV7-9	TRBJ2-3	NA	CASNILKVTSTDTQYF	TGTGCCAGCAACATATTAAAAGTTACTAGCACAGATACGCAGTATTTT
TRBD2	TRBV2	TRBJ2-3	many	CASPDLGEGADTQYF	TGTGCCAGCCCTGATCTGGGGGAGGGCGCAGATACGCAGTATTTT
TRBD2	TRBV12-3/TRBV12-4	TRBJ2-1	few	CASSTTSGVYNEQFF	TGTGCCAGCAGCACGACTAGCGGGGTATACAATGAGCAGTTCTTC
NA	TRBV28	TRBJ2-7	NA	CASSFFQDGYEQYF	TGTGCCAGCAGTTTTTTCCAGGATGGATACGAGCAGTACTTC
TRBD1	TRBV6-5	TRBJ2-7	many	CASSYSGTGTAYEQYF	TGTGCCAGCAGTTACTCGGGGACAGGGACCGCCTACGAGCAGTACTTC